The 8 T cell receptor beta chains presented below share a single source sample, sequenced in a study of blood T cell repertoires in COVID-19. The table came from immunoSEQ multiplex PCR; TCRdb's copy has only in-frame clones and leaves some out. The data show some 70,000 clones, over 70% seen once. The sequencing input was peripheral blood. The receptors stem from a man aged 50 or older with active COVID-19.

The genes are TRBV3-1 (or the pseudogene TRBV3-2) and TRBJ1-1; D is perhaps TRBD1 (6 bases). V lost 6 bases and J 1 base, leaving 12 bases between the germline ends. The CDR3 totals 14 residues. The germline CDR1 and CDR2 sequences are LGHDT and YNNKEL (reference sequence). In DNA form, the CDR3 reads TGTGCCAGCAGGGTCAGGGGCGAGAACACTGAAGCTTTCTTT. This sequence encodes CASRVRGENTEAFF.

This clone was observed a few times. The chain links TRBV6-6 to TRBJ1-5; D unresolved. The CDR3 is made up of 13 amino acids. Germline V gene data show CDR1 as MNHNY and CDR2 as SVGAGI (reference sequence). Trimming removed 3 bases from V and 2 bases from J, with 5 bases in between. The CDR3 loop is CASSYKRNQPQHF. CDR3 DNA sequence: TGTGCCAGCAGTTATAAGCGCAATCAGCCCCAGCATTTT.

The chain links TRBV4-1 to TRBJ1-2; 8 bases are shared with TRBD1. CDR3 length equals 15 residues. V gave up 3 bases and J gave up 3 bases; unmatched junction bases: 6. CDR1 MGHRA and CDR2 YSYEKL come from the germline V gene. This CDR3 is CASSQPGQGHYGYTF. The CDR3 DNA reads as TGCGCCAGCAGCCAGCCCGGACAGGGCCACTATGGCTACACCTTC.

This chain joins TRBV18 and TRBJ1-5; the match to TRBD1 covers 9 bases. J lost 3 bases, V lost 3 bases, and 6 bases had no gene match. This CDR3 region has 16 residues. Germline CDR1 and CDR2: KGHSH and LQKENI. The CDR3 DNA reads as TGTGCCAGCTCACCGACGACAGGGGGTAACAATCAGCCCCAGCATTTT. Protein product: CASSPTTGGNNQPQHF.

The chain has TRBV15 and TRBJ1-2; D ambiguous. Trimming shortened V by 0 bases and J by 7 bases, and 21 bases separated the two germline ends. Germline CDR1 reads LNHNV; CDR2 reads YYDKDF (reference sequence). The length of the CDR3 is 17 residues. CDR3 amino acids: CATSRDLALLGVGGYTF. The CDR3 coding sequence is TGTGCCACCAGCAGAGATTTGGCCTTACTTGGAGTTGGTGGCTACACCTTC. Variable domain in full (rest from reference TRBV15 and TRBJ1-2): DAMVIQNPRYQVTQFGKPVTLSCSQTLNHNVMYWYQQKSSQAPKLLFHYYDKDFNNEADTPDNFQSRRPNTSFCFLDIRSPGLGDTAMYLCATSRDLALLGVGGYTFGSGTRLTVV.

The chain recombines TRBV6-6 with TRBJ2-5; D gene uncertain. Germline CDR1 MNHNY, CDR2 SVGAGI (reference sequence). The CDR3 consists of 11 residues. CDR3 sequence reads: CAEKSQETQYF. CDR3 DNA: TGTGCTGAGAAGTCCCAAGAGACCCAGTACTTC.

This chain connects TRBV18 to TRBJ2-1; TRBD2 might be the D (6 bases). Deletions cut 8 bases from V and 8 bases from J, with 22 bases between. Germline V gene lookup returns CDR1 KGHSH and CDR2 LQKENI. This CDR3 region has 15 residues. CDR3 protein: CASKRDSSISDEQFF. CDR3 in DNA: TGTGCCAGCAAAAGGGACTCCTCTATTTCCGATGAGCAGTTCTTC.

CDR3 DNA: TGTGCCAGCAGTCCGGGGACAGCTAATTCACCCCTCCACTTT. Translation: CASSPGTANSPLHF. The rearrangement joins TRBV27 to TRBJ1-6; 7 bases are shared with TRBD1. The CDR3 contains 14 residues. Germline V gene sequence: CDR1 MNHEY, CDR2 SMNVEV (reference sequence). V shed 5 bases and J 6 bases; nucleotides not matched to a gene: 4.